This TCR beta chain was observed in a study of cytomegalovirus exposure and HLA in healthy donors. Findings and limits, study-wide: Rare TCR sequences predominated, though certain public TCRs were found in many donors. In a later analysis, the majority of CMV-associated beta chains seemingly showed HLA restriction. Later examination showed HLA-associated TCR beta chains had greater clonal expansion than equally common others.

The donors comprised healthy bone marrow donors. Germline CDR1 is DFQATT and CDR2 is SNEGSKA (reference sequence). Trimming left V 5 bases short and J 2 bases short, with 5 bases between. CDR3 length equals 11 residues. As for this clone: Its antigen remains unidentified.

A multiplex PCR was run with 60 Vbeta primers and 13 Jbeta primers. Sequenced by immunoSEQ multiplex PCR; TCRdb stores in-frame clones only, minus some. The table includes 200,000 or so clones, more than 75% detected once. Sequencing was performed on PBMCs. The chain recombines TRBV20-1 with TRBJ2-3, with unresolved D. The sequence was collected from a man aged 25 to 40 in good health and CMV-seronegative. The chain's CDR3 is CSAQFTDTQYF. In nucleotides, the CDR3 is TGCAGTGCTCAATTCACAGATACGCAGTATTTT.